This record looks at one T cell receptor (beta chain) sequence and its context. What it binds is unknown. It was with random hexamers that roughly 0.45 to 1 ug RNA was reverse transcribed. Multiplex PCR with immunoSEQ amplified the TCR beta CDR3 across 54 Vbeta and 13 Jbeta. A single record per CDR3 protein comes from TCRdb applying MiXCR to the immunoSEQ multiplex PCR reads. The repertoire holds over 100,000 distinct CDR3 sequences, with 95% to 98% as singletons. Sequencing of TCR beta was performed on blood CD8+ T cells and on blood CD4+ T cells. Controls comprised healthy donors matched for age and sex. The data derive from a study of CD8 T cells in Susac syndrome. The study, taken as a whole, reports: Regarding the TCR sequencing and HLA analysis, the study admitted that a relatively small number of individuals were involved.

Trimming cost V 3 bases and J 0 bases, with 12 bases left between them. Germline CDR1 MDHEN, CDR2 SYDVKM. This CDR3 has 16 amino acids. Sequenced sample: CD4+ T cells from PBMCs. The chain is built from TRBV28 and TRBJ1-3; the D gene is possibly TRBD1 (6 bases). This clonotype originated in a human donor in good health. The CDR3 spells CASSFGQTFSGNTIYF. The CDR3 nucleotides are TGTGCCAGCAGTTTCGGACAGACCTTCTCTGGAAACACCATATATTTT.